Listed below are T cell receptor beta chains from one sample, sequenced in a study of STAT3 mutations in large granular lymphocyte leukemia. The protocol was immunoSEQ multiplex PCR, while the TCRdb copy is restricted to in-frame clones and leaves out a portion. The sample has roughly 12,000 clones, 65% to 90% seen once. The specimen sequenced was peripheral blood mononuclear cells. All receptors come from a man older than 75 with T-cell large granular lymphocyte leukemia. Some clones in this sample may be carry-over from other donors' samples. Each CDR3 is given without its conserved first and last residue. The D gene is left open where the match is weak.

j_call cdr3_length v_call d_call cdr3_aa
TRBJ1-5 14 TRBV10-3 TRBD1 AISEVRGSGNQPQH
TRBJ1-2 14 TRBV5-5 TRBD1 ASSLSSGGPNYGYT
TRBJ1-6 14 TRBV28 . ASSSVGGRLNSPLH
TRBJ2-2 11 TRBV5-1 . ASSRGGTGELF
TRBJ2-7 11 TRBV7-9 TRBD2 ASSWGLASEQY
TRBJ2-5 12 TRBV7-2 TRBD1 ASSLERGLKTQY
TRBJ2-5 11 TRBV28 . ATTDSRGETQY
TRBJ2-7 13 TRBV30 TRBD1 AWSQGQVHFDEQY
TRBJ2-5 12 TRBV5-4 TRBD1 ASSTDRGEAGQY
TRBJ1-2 8 TRBV20-1 . SARATGYT
TRBJ2-1 13 TRBV14 TRBD2 ASSPGLAGLGEQF
TRBJ1-5 10 TRBV6-6 . ASSLPQGPQH
TRBJ1-5 14 TRBV19 . ASISRGSGNNQPQH
TRBJ2-3 10 TRBV28 . ASFRNTDTQY
TRBJ1-5 12 TRBV5-1 . ASSLTGSDQPQH
TRBJ1-4 12 TRBV18 . ASSRLGINEKLF
TRBJ1-5 13 TRBV4-2 . ASSVQGEGNQPQH